This entry features one TCR beta chain sequence. Its target is not known. The sample comes from a study of beta chain features in type 1 diabetes. Study-level results: Type 1 diabetes patients showed a moderate but significant shortening of TCRB CDR3s in all four CD4+ subsets.

Every isolated RNA sample was fully reverse transcribed, so sequencing captured expressed TCRB transcripts. Sequenced by immunoSEQ multiplex PCR; TCRdb stores in-frame clones only, minus some. The sample shows under 250,000 clones, 13% to 15% of them seen only once. V lost 3 bases and J lost 8; bases outside the gene matches: 12. There are 16 residues in the CDR3. CDR1 and CDR2 (germline): MGHRA, YSYEKL. The J gene is TRBJ1-4, the V gene TRBV4-1, with 7 bases fitting TRBD1. The sequencing input was naive CD4+ T cells from blood. The source is a woman aged 40 to 55 in good health. The CDR3 protein is CASSQFPGGDKEKLFF. CDR3 nucleotides: TGCGCCAGCAGCCAGTTCCCAGGGGGAGATAAGGAAAAACTGTTTTTT.